This T cell receptor beta chain was found in a study of T cell responses to AZD1222 COVID-19 vaccine. Trimming removed 1 base from V and 10 bases from J, with 11 bases in between. This CDR3 has 13 amino acids. Germline V gene lookup returns CDR1 SGHVS and CDR2 FQNEAQ. Assay: immunoSEQ multiplex PCR; the TCRdb copy retains only in-frame clones and omits some. Here the sample spans about 150,000 clones, about 90% being singletons. This clone has a single count. Antigen: not known. Whole-study findings and limits: With dominance at 160-218 and 743-854, vaccine-associated CD4 TCRs spanned spike. Seropositive status at baseline applied to only five to seven AZD1222 recipients. Researchers took repertoire samples only after the peak T cell response had come.

The sequence derives from an adult who received the AZD1222 COVID-19 vaccine. This chain connects TRBV7-8 to TRBJ1-5; weak D call: TRBD1 (6 bases). This sample comprised peripheral blood, obtained 28 days after the second AZD1222 dose. The CDR3 spells CASSLDRGHPQHF. The CDR3 nucleotides are TGTGCCAGCAGCTTAGATAGGGGACACCCCCAGCATTTT.